This T cell receptor (beta chain) stems from a study of OX40 agonist ivuxolimab in advanced cancers. At the level of the study: Patients were about 83% male with ages roughly 23 to 79, mean around 61. Study-level points and caveats: Dosing at 0.1 to 3.0 mg/kg was accompanied by clonal expansion of CD4+ and CD8+ blood T cells by week 6. Researchers report that CD8+ T cells had, on average, more expanded clones than CD4+.

Baseline, cycle 4 day 1, and cycle 7 day 1 were the blood sampling points. The CDR3 sequence is 16 residues long. V was pared by 6 bases and J by 0 bases, with 8 bases of the junction left unmatched. Germline V lookup: CDR1 SNHLY, CDR2 FYNNEI. Note on this clone: Its antigen is still unknown.

Using immunoSEQ multiplex PCR, the repertoire was profiled, and TCRdb retains in-frame clones only, with some absent. The sample yields fewer than 100,000 clones, 65% to 85% seen once. This sequence was found in an adult with an advanced solid tumor such as melanoma, head and neck, liver or kidney cancer. This sequence joins TRBV2 and TRBJ2-4; 7 positions match TRBD2. The input for sequencing was CD4+ or CD8+ T cells sorted from blood, taken in a trial of the OX40 agonist ivuxolimab. CDR3 sequence reads: CASSSTSSIAKNIQYF. The CDR3 DNA reads TGTGCCAGCAGCTCGACTAGCTCAATAGCCAAAAACATTCAGTACTTC.